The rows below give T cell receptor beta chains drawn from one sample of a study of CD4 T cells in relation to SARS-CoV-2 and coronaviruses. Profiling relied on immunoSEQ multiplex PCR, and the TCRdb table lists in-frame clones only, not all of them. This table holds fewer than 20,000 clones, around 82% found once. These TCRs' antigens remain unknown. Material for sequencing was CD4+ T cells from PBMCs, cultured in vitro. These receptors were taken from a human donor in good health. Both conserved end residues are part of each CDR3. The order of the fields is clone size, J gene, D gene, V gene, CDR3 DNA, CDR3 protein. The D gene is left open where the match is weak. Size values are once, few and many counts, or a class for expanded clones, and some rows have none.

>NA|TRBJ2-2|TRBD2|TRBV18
TGTGCCAGCTCAAGGAGTAGCGGGACAAACGCGAACACCGGGGAGCTGTTTTTT
CASSRSSGTNANTGELFF
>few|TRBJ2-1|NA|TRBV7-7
TGTGCCAGCAGCTTAACTGGTAGCTCCTACAATGAGCAGTTCTTC
CASSLTGSSYNEQFF
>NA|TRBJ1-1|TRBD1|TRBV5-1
TGCGCCAGCAGCCCTACAGGGGGATGGAGTGAAGCTTTCTTT
CASSPTGGWSEAFF
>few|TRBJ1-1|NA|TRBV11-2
TGTGCCAGCAGCCCCAGATATGGAACTGAAGCTTTCTTT
CASSPRYGTEAFF
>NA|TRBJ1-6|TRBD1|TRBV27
TGTGCCAGCAGTAGAAGCCGGGACAGATATAATTCACCCCTCCACTTT
CASSRSRDRYNSPLHF
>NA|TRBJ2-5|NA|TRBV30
TGTGCCTGGAGTCTAAGGCTTACGGGGTTCCAAGAGACCCAGTACTTC
CAWSLRLTGFQETQYF
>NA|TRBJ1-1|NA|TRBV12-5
TGTGCTAGTGGTTTGGTGTCGTACGCTGCCCCAGCTTTCTTT
CASGLVSYAAPAFF
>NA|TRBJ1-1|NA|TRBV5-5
TGTGCCAGCAGCCCCCTATGGGAGACTGAAGCTTTCTTT
CASSPLWETEAFF
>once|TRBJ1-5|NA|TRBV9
TGTGCCAGCAGCGTAGGGGGAGGTCCGGGCCAGAATCAGCCCCAGCATTTT
CASSVGGGPGQNQPQHF
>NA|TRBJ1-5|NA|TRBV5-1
TGCGCCAGCAGCCCAAACTTTAATCAGCCCCAGCATTTT
CASSPNFNQPQHF
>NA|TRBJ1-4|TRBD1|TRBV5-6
TGTGCCAGCAGCTCCCAGGGTAGGGGGCCCAGTGAAAAACTGTTTTTT
CASSSQGRGPSEKLFF
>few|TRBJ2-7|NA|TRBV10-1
TGCGCCAGCAGTGAGTCAAAGCCCCAGGCGCGGCAGTACTTC
CASSESKPQARQYF
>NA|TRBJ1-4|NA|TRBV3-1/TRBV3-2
TGTGCCAGCAGCCGCGGTCCCGGAGCCGAAAAACTGTTTTTT
CASSRGPGAEKLFF
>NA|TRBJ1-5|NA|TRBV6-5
TGTGCCAGCACCCTATATGGCGGGGAACAGCCCCAGCATTTT
CASTLYGGEQPQHF
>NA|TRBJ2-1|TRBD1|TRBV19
TGTGCCAGTAGTTCAACAGGGGGCGTTTACAATGAGCAGTTCTTC
CASSSTGGVYNEQFF
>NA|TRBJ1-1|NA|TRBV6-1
TGTGCCAGCAGTGATTTTCGAAACACTGAAGCTTTCTTT
CASSDFRNTEAFF
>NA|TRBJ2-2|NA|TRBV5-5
TGTGCCAGCAGCTTGGTGCATATACCGACCGGGGAGCTGTTTTTT
CASSLVHIPTGELFF
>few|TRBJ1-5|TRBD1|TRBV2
TGTGCCAGCAGAGAAACGGGACAGGGATATCAGCCCCAGCATTTT
CASRETGQGYQPQHF
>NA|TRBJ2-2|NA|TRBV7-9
TGTGCCAGCAGCCCCCAGGCGAGAGTTACCGGGGAGCTGTTTTTT
CASSPQARVTGELFF
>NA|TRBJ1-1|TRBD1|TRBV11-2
TGTGCCAGCAGCGCTGACAGGGTCGTAGCTTTCTTT
CASSADRVVAFF
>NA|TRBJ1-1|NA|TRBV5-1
TGCGCCAGCAGCTTCAGGGAGGGGAGGGATAACACTGAAGCTTTCTTT
CASSFREGRDNTEAFF
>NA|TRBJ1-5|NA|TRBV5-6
TGTGCCAGCAGCTTGGTGGGACAGCCCCAGCATTTT
CASSLVGQPQHF
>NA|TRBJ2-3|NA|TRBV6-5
TGTGCCAGCACTAGGTCGGATACGCAGTATTTT
CASTRSDTQYF
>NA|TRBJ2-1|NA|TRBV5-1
TGCGCCAGCAGCACCCTGACAGACTACAATGAGCAGTTCTTC
CASSTLTDYNEQFF
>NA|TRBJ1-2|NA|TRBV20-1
TGCAGTGCTACTACAGGGAAGGGCTACACCTTC
CSATTGKGYTF
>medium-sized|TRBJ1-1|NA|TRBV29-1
TGCAGCGTTGAGGCAGGGAAGAACACTGAAGCTTTCTTT
CSVEAGKNTEAFF
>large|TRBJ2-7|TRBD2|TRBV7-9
TGTGCCAGCAGCTCCCTCGGGCTAGCGGGAGGACCTTCCTACGAGCAGTACTTC
CASSSLGLAGGPSYEQYF
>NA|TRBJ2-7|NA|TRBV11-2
TGTGCCAGCAGCTTAGTCTCGTGGGGCACAACCACCTACGAGCAGTACTTC
CASSLVSWGTTTYEQYF
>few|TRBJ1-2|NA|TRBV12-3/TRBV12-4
TGTGCCAGCTCAGGGTCTAACTATGGCTACACCTTC
CASSGSNYGYTF
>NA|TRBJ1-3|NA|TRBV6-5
TGTGCCAGCAGAAGAGACAGGCTCTCTGGAAACACCATATATTTT
CASRRDRLSGNTIYF
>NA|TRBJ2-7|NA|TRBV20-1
TGCAGTGCTCCCTCCGCCTACGAGCAGTACTTC
CSAPSAYEQYF
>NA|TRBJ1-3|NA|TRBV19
TGTGCCAGTAGTCCACGGACAAGCGTCGGAAACACCATATATTTT
CASSPRTSVGNTIYF
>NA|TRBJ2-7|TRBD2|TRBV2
TGTGCCAGCAGGGGGATAGCGGGAGGGGCAGCCTACGAGCAGTACTTC
CASRGIAGGAAYEQYF
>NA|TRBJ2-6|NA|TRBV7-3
TGTGCCAGCAGCACGGGAGTTTCGGGGGCCAACGTCCTGACTTTC
CASSTGVSGANVLTF
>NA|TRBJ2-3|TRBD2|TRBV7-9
TGTGCCAGCAGCTTAAGGACTAGCGGTAGCACAGATACGCAGTATTTT
CASSLRTSGSTDTQYF
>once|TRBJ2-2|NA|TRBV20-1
TGCAGAGGGATTCCCGGGGAGCTGTTTTTT
CRGIPGELFF
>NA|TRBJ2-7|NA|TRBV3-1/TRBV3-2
TGTGCCAGCAGCCTGAGTCAGATCACCTCCGAGCAGTACTTC
CASSLSQITSEQYF
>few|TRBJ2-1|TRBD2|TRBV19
TGTGCCAGTAGGGGGGGGACTAGCAATGAGCAGTTCTTC
CASRGGTSNEQFF
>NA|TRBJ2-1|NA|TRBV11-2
TGTGCCAGCAGCTTAGACTTCGGGACTGGGGTCCACAATGAGCAGTTCTTC
CASSLDFGTGVHNEQFF
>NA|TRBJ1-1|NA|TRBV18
TGTGCCAGCTCACCCATACAGGTACCGAACACTGAAGCTTTCTTT
CASSPIQVPNTEAFF
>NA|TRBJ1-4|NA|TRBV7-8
TGTGCCAGCAGCCCGCCTCGGGGCAGCGGAATGAGGAAACTGTTTTTT
CASSPPRGSGMRKLFF